The entry below describes one T cell receptor beta chain. What it binds is unknown. The sample is drawn from a study of OX40 agonist ivuxolimab in advanced cancers. Overall study: Those treated in dose escalation had hepatocellular carcinoma, melanoma, renal cell cancer or head and neck cancer. Treatment received earlier with anti-PD-1, anti-PD-L1 or anti-CTLA-4 agents was allowed, and 40% had some.

Clones were sequenced by immunoSEQ multiplex PCR, and TCRdb holds only the in-frame ones, with some missing. Found here are tens of thousands of clones, under 90% of them singletons; the top ten hold 21%. V gave up 4 bases and J gave up 6 bases, with 7 bases separating them. Germline V gene lookup returns CDR1 SGDLS and CDR2 YYNGEE. The CDR3 has 12 amino acids. Regarding the study as a whole: Low clonal expansion, among the lowest seen, marked partial responders at 0.1-3.0 mg/kg.

This sequence was found in an adult with an advanced solid tumor such as melanoma, head and neck, liver or kidney cancer. The rearrangement joins TRBV9 to TRBJ2-2, with D unresolved. The specimen was CD4+ or CD8+ T cells sorted from blood, collected in a trial of the OX40 agonist ivuxolimab. The CDR3 DNA sequence: TGTGCCAGCAGCTTGCATCCCGGGGAGCTGTTTTTT. This gives the protein CASSLHPGELFF.